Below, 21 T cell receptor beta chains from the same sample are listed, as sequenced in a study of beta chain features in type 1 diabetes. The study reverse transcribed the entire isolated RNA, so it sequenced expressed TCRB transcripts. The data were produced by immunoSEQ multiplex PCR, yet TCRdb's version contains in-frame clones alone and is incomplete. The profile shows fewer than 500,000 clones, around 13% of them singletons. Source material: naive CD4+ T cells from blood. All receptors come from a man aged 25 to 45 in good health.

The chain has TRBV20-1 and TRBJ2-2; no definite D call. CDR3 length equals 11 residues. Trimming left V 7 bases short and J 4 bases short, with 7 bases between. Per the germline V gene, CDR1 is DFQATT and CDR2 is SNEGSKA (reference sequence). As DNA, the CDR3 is TGCAGTGGACGGAGCACCGGGGAGCTGTTTTTT. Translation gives CSGRSTGELFF.

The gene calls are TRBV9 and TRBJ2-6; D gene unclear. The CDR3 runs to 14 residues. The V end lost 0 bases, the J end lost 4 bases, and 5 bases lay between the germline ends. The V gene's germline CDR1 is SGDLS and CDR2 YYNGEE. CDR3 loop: CASSVAVGANVLTF. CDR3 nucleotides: TGTGCCAGCAGCGTAGCAGTCGGGGCCAACGTCCTGACTTTC.

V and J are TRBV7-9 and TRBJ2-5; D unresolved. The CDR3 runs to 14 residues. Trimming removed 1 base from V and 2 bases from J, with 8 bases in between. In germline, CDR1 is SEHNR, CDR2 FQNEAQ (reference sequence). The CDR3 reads CASSLDYLQETQYF. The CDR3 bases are TGTGCCAGCAGCTTAGACTACTTGCAAGAGACCCAGTACTTC.

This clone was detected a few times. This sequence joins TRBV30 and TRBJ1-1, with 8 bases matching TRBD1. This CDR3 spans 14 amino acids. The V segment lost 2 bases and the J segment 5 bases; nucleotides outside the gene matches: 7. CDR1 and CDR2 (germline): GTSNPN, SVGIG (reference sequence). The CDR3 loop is CAWSRGQGGTEAFF. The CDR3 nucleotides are TGTGCCTGGAGTAGAGGACAGGGTGGGACTGAAGCTTTCTTT.

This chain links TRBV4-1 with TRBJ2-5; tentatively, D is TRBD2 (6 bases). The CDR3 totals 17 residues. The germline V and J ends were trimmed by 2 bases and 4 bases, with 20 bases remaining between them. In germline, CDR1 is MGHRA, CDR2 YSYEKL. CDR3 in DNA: TGCGCCAGCAGCCAAATCGGGGCCACCTTGGGGGGAGAGACCCAGTACTTC. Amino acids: CASSQIGATLGGETQYF.

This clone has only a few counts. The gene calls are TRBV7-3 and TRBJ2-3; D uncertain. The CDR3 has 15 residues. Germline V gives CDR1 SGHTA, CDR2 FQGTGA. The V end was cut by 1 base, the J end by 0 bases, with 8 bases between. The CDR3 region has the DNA TGTGCCAGCAGCTTAAACTCAAGGAGCACAGATACGCAGTATTTT. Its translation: CASSLNSRSTDTQYF.

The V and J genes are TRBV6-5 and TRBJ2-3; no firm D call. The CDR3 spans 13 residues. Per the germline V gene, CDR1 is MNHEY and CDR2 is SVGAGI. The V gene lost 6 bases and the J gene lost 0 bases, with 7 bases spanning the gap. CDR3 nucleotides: TGTGCCAGCAGCCTTACTAGCACAGATACGCAGTATTTT. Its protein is CASSLTSTDTQYF.

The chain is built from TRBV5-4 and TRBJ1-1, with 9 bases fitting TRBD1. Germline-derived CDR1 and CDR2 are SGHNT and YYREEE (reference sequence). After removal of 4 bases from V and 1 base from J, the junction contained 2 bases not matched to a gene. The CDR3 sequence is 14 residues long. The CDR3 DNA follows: TGTGCCAGCAGCCGGGGACAGGGGAACACTGAAGCTTTCTTT. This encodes CASSRGQGNTEAFF.

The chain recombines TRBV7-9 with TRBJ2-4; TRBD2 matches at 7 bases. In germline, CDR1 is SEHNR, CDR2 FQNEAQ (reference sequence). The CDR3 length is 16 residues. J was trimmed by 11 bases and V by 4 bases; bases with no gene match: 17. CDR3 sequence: CASSSTREGRTVVQYF. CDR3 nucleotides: TGTGCCAGCAGCTCAACGAGGGAGGGACGGACTGTTGTTCAGTACTTC.

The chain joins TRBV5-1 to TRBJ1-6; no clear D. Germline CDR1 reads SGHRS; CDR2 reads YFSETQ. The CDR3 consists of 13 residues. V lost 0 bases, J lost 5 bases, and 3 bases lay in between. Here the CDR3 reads CASSLVDNSPLHF. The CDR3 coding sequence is TGCGCCAGCAGCTTGGTGGATAATTCACCCCTCCACTTT.

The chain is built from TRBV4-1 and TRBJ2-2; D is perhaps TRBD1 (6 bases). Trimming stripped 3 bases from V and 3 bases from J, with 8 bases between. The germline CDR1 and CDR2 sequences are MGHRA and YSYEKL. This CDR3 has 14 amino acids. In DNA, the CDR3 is TGCGCCAGCAGCCAGGGGGCAGACACCGGGGAGCTGTTTTTT. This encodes CASSQGADTGELFF.

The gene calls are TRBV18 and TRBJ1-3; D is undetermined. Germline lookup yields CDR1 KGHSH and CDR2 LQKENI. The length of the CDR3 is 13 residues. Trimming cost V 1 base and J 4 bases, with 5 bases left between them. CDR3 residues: CASSPRPGNTIYF. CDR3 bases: TGTGCCAGCTCACCACGGCCGGGAAACACCATATATTTT.

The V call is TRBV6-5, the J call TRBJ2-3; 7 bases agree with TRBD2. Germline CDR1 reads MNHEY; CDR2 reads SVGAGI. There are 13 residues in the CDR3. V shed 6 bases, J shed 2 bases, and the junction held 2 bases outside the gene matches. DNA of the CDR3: TGTGCCAGCAGGGCGGGAGCCACAGATACGCAGTATTTT. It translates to CASRAGATDTQYF.

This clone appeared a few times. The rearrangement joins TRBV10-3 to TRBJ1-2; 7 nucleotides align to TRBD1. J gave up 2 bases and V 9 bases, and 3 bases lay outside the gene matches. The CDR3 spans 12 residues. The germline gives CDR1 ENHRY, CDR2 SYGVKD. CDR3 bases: TGTGCCATTGCGACAGGGAACTATGGCTACACCTTC. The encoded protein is CAIATGNYGYTF.

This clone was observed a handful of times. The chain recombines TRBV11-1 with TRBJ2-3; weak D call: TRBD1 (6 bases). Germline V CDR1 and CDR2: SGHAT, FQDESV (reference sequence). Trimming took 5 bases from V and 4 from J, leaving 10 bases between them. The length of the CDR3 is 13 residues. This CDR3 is CASSLTGSDTQYF. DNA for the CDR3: TGTGCCAGCAGCCTCACAGGGTCAGATACGCAGTATTTT.

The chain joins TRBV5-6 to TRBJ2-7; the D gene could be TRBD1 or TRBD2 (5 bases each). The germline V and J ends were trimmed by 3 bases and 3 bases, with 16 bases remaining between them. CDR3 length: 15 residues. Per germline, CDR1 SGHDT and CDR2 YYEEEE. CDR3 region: CASSSRDAVGYEQYF. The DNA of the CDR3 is TGTGCCAGCAGCTCGAGGGACGCTGTTGGCTACGAGCAGTACTTC.

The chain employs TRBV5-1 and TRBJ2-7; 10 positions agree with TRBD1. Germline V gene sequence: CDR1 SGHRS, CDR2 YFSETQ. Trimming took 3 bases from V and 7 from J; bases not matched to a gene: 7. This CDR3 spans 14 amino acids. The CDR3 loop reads CASSSRTGGDEQYF. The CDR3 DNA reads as TGCGCCAGCAGCTCACGGACAGGGGGTGATGAGCAGTACTTC.

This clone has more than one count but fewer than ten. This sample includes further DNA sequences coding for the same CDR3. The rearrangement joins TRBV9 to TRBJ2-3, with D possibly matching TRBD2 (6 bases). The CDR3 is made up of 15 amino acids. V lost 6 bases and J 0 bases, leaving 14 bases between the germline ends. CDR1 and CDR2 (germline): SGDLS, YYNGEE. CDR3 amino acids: CASTLGGASTDTQYF. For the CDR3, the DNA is TGTGCCAGCACCCTGGGCGGGGCTAGCACAGATACGCAGTATTTT.

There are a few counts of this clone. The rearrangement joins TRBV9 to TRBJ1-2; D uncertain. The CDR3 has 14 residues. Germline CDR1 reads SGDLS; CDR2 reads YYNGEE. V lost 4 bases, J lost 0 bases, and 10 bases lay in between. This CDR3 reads CASSSQAPNYGYTF. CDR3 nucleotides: TGTGCCAGCAGCTCACAAGCCCCTAACTATGGCTACACCTTC.

As DNA, the CDR3 is TGTGCCAGCAGCTCGGGTCGTACCGGGACTAGCGGGATCAGTGTGTATGAGCAGTTCTTC. This encodes CASSSGRTGTSGISVYEQFF. This chain joins TRBV7-3 and TRBJ2-1; 13 bases fit TRBD2. Looked up from germline, CDR1 is SGHTA and CDR2 is FQGTGA. J lost 8 bases, V lost 4 bases, and 20 bases had no gene match. The CDR3 length is 20 residues.

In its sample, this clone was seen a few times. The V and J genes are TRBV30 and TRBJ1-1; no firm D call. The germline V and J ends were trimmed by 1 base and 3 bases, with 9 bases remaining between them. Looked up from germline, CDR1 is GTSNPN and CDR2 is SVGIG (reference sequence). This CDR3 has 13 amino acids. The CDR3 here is CAWSARTDTEAFF. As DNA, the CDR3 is TGTGCCTGGAGTGCCCGAACCGACACTGAAGCTTTCTTT. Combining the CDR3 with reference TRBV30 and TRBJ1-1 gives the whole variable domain SQTIHQWPATLVQPVGSPLSLECTVEGTSNPNLYWYRQAAGRGLQLLFYSVGIGQISSEVPQNLSASRPQDRQFILSSKKLLLSDSGFYLCAWSARTDTEAFFGQGTRLTVV.